Here is one T cell receptor (beta chain) with its context. For every donor, a draw yielded 7.5 to 10 milliliters of peripheral blood. V was shortened by 1 base and J by 3 bases, with 9 bases between the two germline ends. CDR1 and CDR2 (germline): SGHTA, FQGNSA. This CDR3 contains 14 residues. Alongside a J-beta primer mix, a sample-barcoded 5' primer served in a second PCR lasting roughly 7 to 11 cycles. TCRdb passed the 5' RACE reads through MiXCR, listing each CDR3 protein once. Of about 1.4 million distinct CDR3 sequences in the sample, 45% to 70% were seen once. The source of the sample is a study of blood T cells in healthy people across ages.

This chain links TRBV7-2 with TRBJ2-5, with D perhaps matching TRBD1 or TRBD2 (5 bases each). The specimen was blood. This TCR was sampled from a young man in good health. As DNA, the CDR3 is TGTGCCAGCAGCTTAGGGGGACGGAAAGAGACCCAGTACTTC. Amino acids: CASSLGGRKETQYF.